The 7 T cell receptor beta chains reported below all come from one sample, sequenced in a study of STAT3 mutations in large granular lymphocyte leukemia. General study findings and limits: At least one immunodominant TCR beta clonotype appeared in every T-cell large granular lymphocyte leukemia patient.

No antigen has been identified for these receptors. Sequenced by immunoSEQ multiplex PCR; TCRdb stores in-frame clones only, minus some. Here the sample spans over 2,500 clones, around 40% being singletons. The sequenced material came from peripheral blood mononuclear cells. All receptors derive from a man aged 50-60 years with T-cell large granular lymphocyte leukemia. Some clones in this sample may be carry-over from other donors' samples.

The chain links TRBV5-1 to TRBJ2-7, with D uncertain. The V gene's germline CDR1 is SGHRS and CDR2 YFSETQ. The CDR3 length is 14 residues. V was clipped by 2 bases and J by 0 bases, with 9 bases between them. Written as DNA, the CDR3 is TGCGCCAGCAGCTTCTCGACGGACTCCTACGAGCAGTACTTC. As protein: CASSFSTDSYEQYF.

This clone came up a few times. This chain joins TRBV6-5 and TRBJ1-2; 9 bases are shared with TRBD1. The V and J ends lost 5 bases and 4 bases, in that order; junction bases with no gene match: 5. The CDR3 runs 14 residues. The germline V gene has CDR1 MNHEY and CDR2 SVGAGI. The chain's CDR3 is CASSITGGSYGYTF. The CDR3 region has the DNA TGTGCCAGCAGTATCACAGGGGGCAGCTATGGCTACACCTTC.

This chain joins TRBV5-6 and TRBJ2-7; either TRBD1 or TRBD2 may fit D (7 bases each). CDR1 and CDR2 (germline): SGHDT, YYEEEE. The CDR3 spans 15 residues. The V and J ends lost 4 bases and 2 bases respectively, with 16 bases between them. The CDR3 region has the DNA TGTGCCAGCAGCCCGACAGGGAGGGGGACCTACGAGCAGTACTTC. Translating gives CASSPTGRGTYEQYF. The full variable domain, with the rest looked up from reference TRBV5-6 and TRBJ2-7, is DAGVTQSPTHLIKTRGQQVTLRCSPKSGHDTVSWYQQALGQGPQFIFQYYEEEERQRGNFPDRFSGHQFPNYSSELNVNALLLGDSALYLCASSPTGRGTYEQYFGPGTRLTVT.

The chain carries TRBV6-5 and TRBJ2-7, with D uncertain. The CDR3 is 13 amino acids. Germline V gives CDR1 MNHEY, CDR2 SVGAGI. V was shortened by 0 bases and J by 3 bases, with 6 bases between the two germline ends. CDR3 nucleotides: TGTGCCAGCAGTTACTCGACCGGCTACGAGCAGTACTTC. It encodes CASSYSTGYEQYF.

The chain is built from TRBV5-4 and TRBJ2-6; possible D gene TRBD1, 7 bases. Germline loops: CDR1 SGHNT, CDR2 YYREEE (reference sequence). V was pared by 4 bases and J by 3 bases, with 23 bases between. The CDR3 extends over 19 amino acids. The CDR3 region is CASSPRAGQRVVGANVLTF. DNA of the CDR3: TGTGCCAGCAGCCCGAGGGCGGGACAGAGAGTTGTTGGGGCCAACGTCCTGACTTTC. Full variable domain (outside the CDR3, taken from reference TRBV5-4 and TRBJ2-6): ETGVTQSPTHLIKTRGQQVTLRCSSQSGHNTVSWYQQALGQGPQFIFQYYREEENGRGNFPPRFSGLQFPNYSSELNVNALELDDSALYLCASSPRAGQRVVGANVLTFGAGSRLTVL.

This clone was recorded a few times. The CDR3 here is CSVEEGVRSYGYTF. Here the CDR3 DNA reads TGCAGCGTTGAAGAAGGGGTAAGAAGCTATGGCTACACCTTC. This sequence joins TRBV29-1 and TRBJ1-2; a possible D gene is TRBD1 (5 bases). V was pared by 0 bases and J by 4 bases, with 12 bases between. Looked up from germline, CDR1 is SQVTM and CDR2 is ANQGSEA. The CDR3 extends over 14 amino acids.

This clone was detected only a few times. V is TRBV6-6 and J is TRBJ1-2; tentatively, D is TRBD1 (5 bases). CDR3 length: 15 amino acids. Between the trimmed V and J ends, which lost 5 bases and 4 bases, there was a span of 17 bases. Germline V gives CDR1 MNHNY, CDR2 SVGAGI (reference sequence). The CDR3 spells CASSQSTGTVYGYTF. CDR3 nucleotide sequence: TGTGCCAGCAGTCAATCGACCGGGACGGTCTATGGCTACACCTTC.